This T cell receptor beta chain originates from a study of identical twins. CDR3 length: 14 amino acids. In germline, CDR1 is SGHKS, CDR2 YYEKEE (reference sequence). Trimming pared 1 base from V and 9 bases from J, leaving 11 bases between. As to this clonotype: Its target is unknown.

TCRdb reprocessed the 5' RACE reads via MiXCR and lists one record per CDR3 protein. Altogether about 390,000 distinct CDR3 sequences are present, about 9% being singletons, with the ten largest covering 7.5% to 9.5%. Study-wide results and limits: Fewer insertions characterized abundant cord blood beta clonotypes, whereas memory repertoires showed none.

V gene TRBV5-5 combines with J gene TRBJ1-6; TRBD1 is a possible D gene (5 bases). This TCR was recovered from a woman aged 50 to 60 in good health. Sequences were obtained from naive T cells sorted from blood. CDR3 protein: CASSLMQGGSPLHF. In DNA form, the CDR3 reads TGTGCCAGCAGCTTGATGCAGGGCGGTTCACCCCTCCACTTT.